This TCR beta chain originates from a study of shared T cell receptors in the human thymus. Clones were read by immunoSEQ multiplex PCR, and TCRdb kept only the in-frame ones, dropping some. This sample has hundreds of thousands of clones, with roughly 86% found just once. In germline, CDR1 is SGHTA, CDR2 FQGNSA. This CDR3 contains 13 residues. Between the trimmed V and J ends, which lost 4 bases and 3 bases, there was a span of 7 bases. The same data also contributed to another study, on human thymus T cells. Per that study: Resections from corrective heart surgery supplied the thymus tissue. An apparent bias in V and J gene usage was seen in thymic and blood repertoires. What related research reported was that thymic repertoires overlapped highly among unrelated individuals.

The chain employs TRBV7-2 and TRBJ1-5; D is unclear. This TCR was recovered from a boy less than two years old with a congenital heart defect. Sequencing was carried out using thymocytes. DNA of the CDR3: TGTGCCAGCAGCTCCCGAGTCAATCAGCCCCAGCATTTT. Encoded protein: CASSSRVNQPQHF.